This T cell receptor beta chain was found in a study of STAT5B mutations in CD4+ large granular lymphocyte leukemia. Study outcomes and limitations: Top patient clones used TRBV06 genes more often: 8/27 versus 2/35 in controls. About 26% of private leukemic clonotypes occurred rarely in other patients' non-leukemic repertoires.

V trimming: 0 bases; J trimming: 9 bases; junction bases outside the gene matches: 13. The CDR3 is 18 amino acids. Germline loops: CDR1 MDHEN, CDR2 SYDVKM. Concerning this clone itself: Its specificity is unknown.

Original methodology: A productive frequency of 2.59 x 10-5 was the lowest detectable. Repertoires were generated with immunoSEQ multiplex PCR, while TCRdb's copy carries only in-frame clones and drops some. V, J and clone size are taken as reported in that table, and D and trimming were inferred from the DNA itself. The table has about 45,000 clones, around 86% seen once. The clonotype originates from a human donor in good health. The gene calls are TRBV28 and TRBJ2-7; 14 positions agree with TRBD2. The specimen was CD4+ T cells from blood buffy coats. The CDR3 nucleotides are TGTGCCAGCAGTTTATGGGGAAAGACGACTAGCGGGAGGGCCTCGCAGTACTTC. It translates to CASSLWGKTTSGRASQYF.